Listed below are T cell receptor beta chains from one sample, sequenced in a study of blood T cells in healthy people across ages. TCRdb re-called the 5' RACE reads through MiXCR, storing one row per CDR3 protein. This sample has about 1.5 million distinct CDR3 sequences, with approximately 43% found just once. The sample was blood. The origin of the receptors is a woman aged 18-35 years in good health. Each CDR3 is given with its conserved first and last residue. A D gene is named only where the DNA matches it firmly. The size entry is marked missing in some rows and otherwise reads once, few, many or a size class.

j_call,clone_size,v_call,d_call,cdr3_aa,cdr3_nt
TRBJ2-7,few,TRBV7-2,.,CASSLHGGSEQYF,TGTGCCAGCAGCTTACATGGGGGTTCCGAGCAGTACTTC
TRBJ2-1,.,TRBV7-6,TRBD2,CASSILSGGTHNKQFF,TGTGCCAGCAGCATTTTGAGCGGGGGGACCCACAATAAGCAGTTCTTC
TRBJ2-5,few,TRBV24-1,.,CATSDFRGQETQYF,TGTGCCACCAGTGATTTCAGAGGCCAAGAGACCCAGTACTTC
TRBJ2-1,.,TRBV25-1,.,CASTPVGGDEQFF,TGTGCCAGCACCCCGGTTGGAGGTGATGAGCAGTTCTTC
TRBJ2-7,.,TRBV28,.,CASNHRDQAYEQYF,TGTGCCAGCAACCACCGGGACCAAGCCTACGAGCAGTACTTC
TRBJ1-5,.,TRBV25-1,TRBD1,CASSDSSGGATNQPQHF,TGTGCCAGCAGTGATTCTTCAGGGGGCGCGACCAATCAGCCCCAGCATTTT
TRBJ1-2,few,TRBV28,.,CASSPRGGSYGYTF,TGTGCTAGCAGCCCACGTGGGGGCTCCTATGGCTACACCTTC
TRBJ2-7,.,TRBV28,.,CASSFLLSSYNEQYF,TGTGCCAGCAGTTTTCTTTTAAGCTCCTACAATGAGCAGTACTTC
TRBJ2-7,.,TRBV29-1,TRBD1,CSVGTDFFYEQYF,TGCAGCGTGGGGACAGATTTTTTCTACGAGCAGTACTTC
TRBJ2-7,.,TRBV2,TRBD2,CASSEMAGLAGVYEQYF,TGTGCCAGCAGTGAAATGGCTGGACTAGCGGGAGTCTACGAGCAGTACTTC
TRBJ2-1,few,TRBV27,TRBD2,CASSQGLGVNEQFF,TGTGCCAGCAGTCAGGGACTAGGGGTAAATGAGCAGTTCTTC
TRBJ1-1,.,TRBV7-9,.,CASSLGTVNEAFF,TGTGCCAGCAGCTTAGGGACAGTCAATGAAGCTTTCTTT
TRBJ2-7,.,TRBV13,TRBD2,CASSYSGTFYEQYF,TGTGCCAGCAGCTATAGCGGGACCTTCTACGAGCAGTACTTC
TRBJ2-5,.,TRBV14,TRBD2,CASSRGLAVETQYF,TGTGCCAGCAGCCGGGGACTAGCGGTGGAGACCCAGTACTTC
TRBJ1-1,.,TRBV19,TRBD1,CASSLRGHTEAFF,TGTGCCAGTAGCCTCAGGGGGCACACTGAAGCTTTCTTT
TRBJ2-3,.,TRBV7-9,TRBD2,CASSLSVGGGSSDTQYF,TGTGCCAGCAGCTTAAGTGTCGGCGGGGGATCATCGGATACGCAGTATTTT
TRBJ2-5,.,TRBV14,.,CASSQGPTQYF,TGTGCCAGCAGCCAAGGGCCGACCCAGTACTTC
TRBJ2-2,.,TRBV12-3/TRBV12-4,TRBD2,CASSFLASGRRTGELFF,TGTGCCAGCAGTTTTTTGGCTAGCGGGAGAAGGACCGGGGAGCTGTTTTTT
TRBJ1-4,.,TRBV6-6,.,CASSYSKVALSEKLFF,TGTGCCAGCAGTTACTCGAAGGTAGCGTTGAGTGAAAAACTGTTTTTT
TRBJ1-6,.,TRBV5-8,.,CASSLGDYSNSPLHF,TGTGCCAGCAGCTTGGGGGACTACTCTAATTCACCCCTCCACTTT
TRBJ2-1,.,TRBV27,.,CASSLQGGYNEQFF,TGTGCCAGCAGTTTACAGGGAGGCTACAATGAGCAGTTCTTC
TRBJ2-3,once,TRBV7-2,.,CASSHGGLDTQYF,TGTGCCAGCAGCCACGGAGGGTTAGATACGCAGTATTTT
TRBJ2-3,few,TRBV20-1,.,CSAYLLTGASTDTQYF,TGCAGTGCTTACCTTCTGACAGGCGCTAGCACAGATACGCAGTATTTT
TRBJ2-1,.,TRBV6-2/TRBV6-3,.,CASSPQRLSYEQFF,TGTGCCAGCAGCCCCCAAAGACTCTCCTACGAGCAGTTCTTC
TRBJ2-2,.,TRBV5-1,.,CASSLGSSGELFF,TGCGCCAGCAGCTTGGGCTCTAGCGGGGAGCTGTTTTTT
TRBJ1-2,.,TRBV12-3/TRBV12-4,TRBD1,CASSVRQGVRGYTF,TGTGCCAGCAGTGTACGGCAGGGGGTCCGAGGCTACACCTTC
TRBJ1-2,.,TRBV27,TRBD1,CASSLLGQHGYTF,TGTGCCAGCAGTTTATTGGGACAGCATGGCTACACCTTC
TRBJ2-4,few,TRBV4-3,TRBD2,CASSLGTSGGPKNIQYF,TGCGCCAGCAGCCTGGGGACTAGCGGGGGGCCCAAAAACATTCAGTACTTC
TRBJ2-7,once,TRBV7-9,.,CASSFTPFLREYF,TGTGCCAGCAGCTTTACACCCTTTCTACGAGAGTACTTC